This TCR beta chain was recorded in a study of blood T cell repertoires in COVID-19. V lost 1 base, J lost 6 bases, and 10 bases stayed unmatched. The CDR3 loop spans 16 amino acids. Germline V gives CDR1 LNHNV, CDR2 YYDKDF (reference sequence). The assay was immunoSEQ multiplex PCR, and TCRdb's table has in-frame clones only and misses some. The sample shows 300,000 to 350,000 clones, around 88% of them seen only once. This TCR was sampled from a woman between 25 and 40 years old with COVID-19, enrolled during active disease. The chain is built from TRBV15 and TRBJ2-7, with 9 bases that match TRBD1. The source material was peripheral blood. The CDR3 sequence is CATSRARDRAPGEQYF. The DNA of the CDR3 is TGTGCCACCAGCAGAGCTAGGGACAGGGCGCCTGGCGAGCAGTACTTC.